The 18 T cell receptor beta chains listed next were all sequenced from one sample in a study of OX40 agonist ivuxolimab in advanced cancers. Assay: immunoSEQ multiplex PCR; the TCRdb copy retains only in-frame clones and omits some. Here the sample spans approximately 30,000 clones, more than 75% being singletons. The sample in question was CD4+ or CD8+ T cells sorted from blood, obtained in a trial of the OX40 agonist ivuxolimab. Receptors were obtained from an adult with an advanced solid tumor such as melanoma, head and neck, liver or kidney cancer.

The chain combines TRBV4-1 with TRBJ2-3; 10 bases are a match to TRBD2. The V segment lost 1 base and the J segment 4 bases; nucleotides outside the gene matches: 8. Germline lookup yields CDR1 MGHRA and CDR2 YSYEKL. The length of the CDR3 is 17 residues. The CDR3 DNA sequence: TGCGCCAGCAGCCAAGGCCCCCCTAGCGGGAGTGCAGATACGCAGTATTTT. It is translated as CASSQGPPSGSADTQYF.

This clone showed up just a few times. The rearrangement uses TRBV1 and TRBJ2-5; the DNA was not compared with TRBD1, the D call given in the table. TRBV1 is a pseudogene locus. The CDR3 is 17 amino acids. DNA of the CDR3: TGCACCAGCAGGGGAAGGGAGCCGGGACAGGGACGAGAGACCCAGTACTTC. It translates to CTSRGREPGQGRETQYF.

The gene calls are TRBV27 and TRBJ1-5; no reliable D call. The CDR3 totals 15 residues. V was pared by 0 bases and J by 1 base, with 7 bases between. Germline CDR1 MNHEY, CDR2 SMNVEV (reference sequence). In DNA form, the CDR3 reads TGTGCCAGCAGTTTATCCTTCGACAGCAATCAGCCCCAGCATTTT. Amino acid sequence: CASSLSFDSNQPQHF.

This chain uses TRBV30 with TRBJ2-3, with unresolved D. The germline CDR1 and CDR2 sequences are GTSNPN and SVGIG (reference sequence). The CDR3 has 13 residues. With 0 bases removed from V and 3 bases from J, the gap between germline ends came to 7 bases. The CDR3 coding sequence is TGTGCCTGGAGTGTACGAGGTACAGATACGCAGTATTTT. Translated: CAWSVRGTDTQYF.

This chain links TRBV4-3 with TRBJ2-1; D ambiguous. This CDR3 spans 12 amino acids. The germline V and J ends were trimmed by 4 bases and 7 bases, with 8 bases remaining between them. Germline V gene lookup returns CDR1 LGHNA and CDR2 YSLEER. CDR3 sequence (DNA): TGCGCCAGCAGCCTGGGGATTAATGAGCAGTTCTTC. Translation: CASSLGINEQFF.

The chain recombines TRBV28 with TRBJ2-1; 11 bases map to TRBD2. V lost 4 bases to trimming and J lost 4 bases; unmatched junction nucleotides: 6. Germline-derived CDR1 and CDR2 are MDHEN and SYDVKM. This CDR3 comprises 16 residues. The CDR3 region is CASSSLAGGPYNEQFF. As DNA, the CDR3 is TGTGCCAGCAGTTCCTTAGCGGGGGGGCCTTACAATGAGCAGTTCTTC.

In this sample, this clone turned up once. The chain joins TRBV4-1 to TRBJ1-1, with D perhaps matching TRBD1 (6 bases). With 1 base removed from V and 6 bases from J, the gap between germline ends came to 12 bases. The CDR3 covers 14 residues. CDR1 and CDR2 (germline): MGHRA, YSYEKL. The CDR3 region is CASSQVQGIPEAFF. The CDR3 DNA follows: TGCGCCAGCAGCCAAGTACAGGGAATCCCTGAAGCTTTCTTT.

The chain has TRBV28 and TRBJ1-4, with 7 bases lining up with TRBD1. The ends lost 5 bases at V and 7 bases at J; junction bases unmatched: 13. CDR3 length equals 16 residues. Germline CDR1 MDHEN, CDR2 SYDVKM. In DNA form, the CDR3 reads TGTGCCAGCAGTCCCCAGGGCCCGGCAGGGGGTGAAAAACTGTTTTTT. Protein product: CASSPQGPAGGEKLFF.

This clone appeared once. This sequence joins TRBV6-4 and TRBJ2-6, with a possible D match to TRBD2 (6 bases). This CDR3 is 16 amino acids long. Germline CDR1 and CDR2: MRHNA and SNTAGT. Deletions cut 3 bases from V and 1 base from J, with 10 bases between. CDR3 bases: TGTGCCAGCAGTGAGGGAGGAGGGTCTGGGGCCAACGTCCTGACTTTC. Translated: CASSEGGGSGANVLTF.

The chain carries TRBV9 and TRBJ2-1, with 9 bases matching TRBD2. The CDR3 is 15 residues long. V shed 2 bases, J shed 5 bases, and the junction held 5 bases outside the gene matches. Per the germline V gene, CDR1 is SGDLS and CDR2 is YYNGEE. The CDR3 region is CASSVRAGGNNEQFF. CDR3 DNA: TGTGCCAGCAGCGTCAGAGCGGGAGGTAACAATGAGCAGTTCTTC.

This clone was recorded once. This sequence joins TRBV30 and TRBJ2-7; D remains ambiguous. There are 15 residues in the CDR3. CDR1 is GTSNPN, CDR2 SVGIG, per germline (reference sequence). V lost 0 bases and J lost 1, with 13 bases in between. The CDR3 sequence is CAWSVNSWQSYEQYF. CDR3 DNA: TGTGCCTGGAGTGTAAATAGTTGGCAGTCCTACGAGCAGTACTTC.

V gene TRBV6-6 combines with J gene TRBJ2-7; a possible D gene is TRBD1 (6 bases). The CDR3 extends over 14 amino acids. In germline, CDR1 is MNHNY, CDR2 SVGAGI (reference sequence). V was clipped by 4 bases and J by 4 bases, with 14 bases between them. In nucleotides, the CDR3 is TGTGCCAGCAGTTCCCGGGACACCTCGTACGAGCAGTACTTC. It is translated as CASSSRDTSYEQYF.

V usage is TRBV30 and J usage is TRBJ2-5; 7 bases line up with TRBD2. The CDR3 extends over 13 amino acids. V lost 1 base, J lost 4 bases, and 3 bases stayed unmatched. CDR1 is GTSNPN and CDR2 is SVGIG in the germline V gene (reference sequence). CDR3 protein: CAWSGGGIETQYF. For the CDR3, the DNA is TGTGCCTGGAGTGGGGGAGGGATAGAGACCCAGTACTTC.

The CDR3 loop reads CASSLGALGQSPNYGYTF. The CDR3 DNA is TGTGCCAGCAGTTTAGGAGCCCTGGGACAGTCCCCTAACTATGGCTACACCTTC. V is TRBV28 and J is TRBJ1-2, with 7 bases aligning to TRBD1. Per the germline V gene, CDR1 is MDHEN and CDR2 is SYDVKM. Unmatched junction bases numbered 12, after V lost 2 bases and J lost 0 bases. CDR3 length: 18 residues.

V and J are TRBV29-1 and TRBJ2-5; D may be TRBD1 (6 bases). This CDR3 comprises 12 residues. Germline CDR1 reads SQVTM; CDR2 reads ANQGSEA. The V and J ends lost 4 bases and 1 base respectively, with 7 bases between them. The CDR3 DNA sequence: TGCAGCGTTGTAGGGGGCCAAGAGACCCAGTACTTC. Translated, it gives CSVVGGQETQYF. Looking up the rest from reference TRBV29-1 and TRBJ2-5 gives the full variable domain: SAVISQKPSRDICQRGTSLTIQCQVDSQVTMMFWYRQQPGQSLTLIATANQGSEATYESGFVIDKFPISRPNLTFSTLTVSNMSPEDSSIYLCSVVGGQETQYFGPGTRLLVL.

V is TRBV19 and J is TRBJ2-4, with 9 bases aligning to TRBD1. Looked up from germline, CDR1 is LNHDA and CDR2 is SQIVND (reference sequence). V lost 5 bases to trimming and J lost 4 bases; unmatched junction nucleotides: 6. The CDR3 loop spans 15 amino acids. The CDR3 bases are TGTGCCAGTAGTGCTCACAGGGGGCTGAAAAACATTCAGTACTTC. Translation: CASSAHRGLKNIQYF.

This chain links TRBV19 with TRBJ1-3, with a tentative D call TRBD1 (6 bases). The CDR3 is made up of 15 amino acids. The germline V and J ends were trimmed by 7 bases and 5 bases, with 18 bases remaining between them. The germline CDR1 and CDR2 sequences are LNHDA and SQIVND (reference sequence). CDR3 bases: TGTGCCAGTAAAGGCAGCGGACAGATCAGAAACACCATATATTTT. Translation gives CASKGSGQIRNTIYF. Complete variable domain (other parts from reference TRBV19 and TRBJ1-3): DGGITQSPKYLFRKEGQNVTLSCEQNLNHDAMYWYRQDPGQGLRLIYYSQIVNDFQKGDIAEGYSVSREKKESFPLTVTSAQKNPTAFYLCASKGSGQIRNTIYFGEGSWLTVV.

The CDR3 sequence is CASSLGSTDYNEQFF. CDR3 bases: TGTGCCAGCAGCTTAGGCAGCACGGACTACAATGAGCAGTTCTTC. The chain links TRBV13 to TRBJ2-1; unclear D gene. V lost 0 bases and J lost 3, with 9 bases in between. CDR1 is PRHDT, CDR2 FYEKMQ, per germline (reference sequence). This CDR3 spans 15 amino acids.